Listed below are T cell receptor beta chains from one sample, sequenced in a study of cytomegalovirus exposure and HLA in healthy donors. Some clones are missing from TCRdb's copy, which holds only in-frame ones; the method was immunoSEQ multiplex PCR. This sample carries 130,000 to 150,000 clones, around 83% of them seen once, and the ten largest clones take around 4.3%. Sequenced sample: PBMCs. Receptors were obtained from a man in his forties in good health and CMV-seropositive. Both conserved end residues are part of each CDR3.

J: TRBJ1-5
V: TRBV19
CDR3: CASSPGTAGNQPQHF

J: TRBJ2-7
V: TRBV6-1
CDR3: CASSLLYEQYF

J: TRBJ1-2
V: TRBV5-1
CDR3: CASSTNLQRFYGYTF

J: TRBJ2-2
V: TRBV7-9
CDR3: CASSLSERATGELFF

J: TRBJ2-7
V: TRBV12-5
CDR3: CASGLVPHYETGGYEQYF

J: TRBJ1-4
V: TRBV18
CDR3: CASSPNRDANEKLFF

J: TRBJ2-5
V: TRBV7-7
CDR3: CASSASGGAGETQYF

J: TRBJ1-2
V: TRBV27
CDR3: CASSLSAGGSGYTF

J: TRBJ2-3
V: TRBV30
CDR3: CAWSGGETDTQYF

J: TRBJ2-1
V: TRBV27
CDR3: CASTSGLAGGNEQFF

J: TRBJ2-1
V: TRBV7-8
CDR3: CASSKRLAGSYNEQFF

J: TRBJ1-5
V: TRBV4-1
CDR3: CASSQSYPGGPQHF

J: TRBJ2-7
V: TRBV19
CDR3: CASSPYSGGEQYF

J: TRBJ1-1
V: TRBV19
CDR3: CASSTPGQGYTEAFF

J: TRBJ2-1
V: TRBV5-6
CDR3: CASSLALCGQFF

J: TRBJ2-6
V: TRBV5-1
CDR3: CASSLGASGANVLTF

J: TRBJ2-1
V: TRBV5-1
CDR3: CASSLPGLYPGNEQFF

J: TRBJ2-3
V: TRBV7-9
CDR3: CASSRTGLLTDTQYF

J: TRBJ1-5
V: TRBV6-1
CDR3: CASSVTGNQPQHF

J: TRBJ2-7
V: TRBV19
CDR3: CASSTRDRISYEQYF

J: TRBJ1-4
V: TRBV25-1
CDR3: CASSARQGYDEKLFF

J: TRBJ1-2
V: TRBV4-3
CDR3: CASSQDLAARNPGTF

J: TRBJ2-1
V: TRBV5-1
CDR3: CASSLAALRGNEQFF

J: TRBJ1-5
V: TRBV6-1
CDR3: CASRGQGGNQPQHF

J: TRBJ2-5
V: TRBV7-6
CDR3: CASSLTSRETQYF

J: TRBJ1-5
V: TRBV9
CDR3: CASSVGGGVNQPQHF

J: TRBJ1-2
V: TRBV6-6
CDR3: CASRKPGQSVVEGYTF

J: TRBJ1-1
V: TRBV18
CDR3: CASSPNYRGLTEAFF

J: TRBJ2-5
V: TRBV5-5
CDR3: CASNAGLALETQYF

J: TRBJ2-7
V: TRBV5-1
CDR3: CASSPGTLYEQYF

J: TRBJ1-1
V: TRBV30
CDR3: CAWSETRVTFF

J: TRBJ2-7
V: TRBV27
CDR3: CASSLSAGRTYEQYF

J: TRBJ1-4
V: TRBV6-6
CDR3: CASRQQVINEKLFF

J: TRBJ1-2
V: TRBV6-6
CDR3: CASSWGGTAYGYTF

J: TRBJ1-1
V: TRBV23-1
CDR3: CASSQALTGGMNTEAFF

J: TRBJ2-5
V: TRBV11-2
CDR3: CASSEGAQSQETQYF

J: TRBJ2-1
V: TRBV28
CDR3: CASSDWYNEQFF

J: TRBJ2-1
V: TRBV5-1
CDR3: CASSRTSGYNEQFF

J: TRBJ2-2
V: TRBV11-2
CDR3: CASSPRSLNTGELFF

J: TRBJ2-5
V: TRBV4-2
CDR3: CASSQASGGPKETQYF

J: TRBJ1-3
V: TRBV6-1
CDR3: CARATGHSGNTIYF

J: TRBJ2-7
V: TRBV19
CDR3: CASTYRGAHEQYF

J: TRBJ1-2
V: TRBV5-4
CDR3: CASSPVQEGARGGYTF

J: TRBJ1-1
V: TRBV30
CDR3: CAWSTQGNTEAFF

J: TRBJ1-5
V: TRBV13
CDR3: CASSLGGDQPQHF

J: TRBJ2-2
V: TRBV7-3
CDR3: CASSLNAGTGELFF

J: TRBJ2-1
V: TRBV18
CDR3: CASSERYEQFF

J: TRBJ2-7
V: TRBV5-1
CDR3: CASNRGLSEQYF

J: TRBJ2-3
V: TRBV11-2
CDR3: CASSFGFAGTDTQYF

J: TRBJ2-7
V: TRBV6-5
CDR3: CASSYLAGGRYEQYF

J: TRBJ1-2
V: TRBV20-1
CDR3: CSAFINYGYTF

J: TRBJ1-2
V: TRBV11-3
CDR3: CASSFGDTSVGGYTF

J: TRBJ1-4
V: TRBV29-1
CDR3: CSGRVGFNEKLFF

J: TRBJ2-5
V: TRBV6-5
CDR3: CASTSTGENQYF

J: TRBJ2-3
V: TRBV4-3
CDR3: CASSQQGSPSTDTQYF